This T cell receptor beta chain was captured by sequencing in a study of T-cell memory formation after mild COVID-19 (dated by TCRdb to the early 2020s). A note on the overall study: Most TCR sequence clusters were specific to one of the two donors. In a couple of donors, T-cell clones that expanded and contracted after mild COVID-19 were followed by sequencing TCRalpha and TCRbeta repertoires longitudinally. Two young, previously healthy adult volunteers, one female and one male, were included in the cohort.

Sequencing instrument: Illumina NovaSeq 6000. cDNA libraries for TCRalpha and TCRbeta were prepared by 5'RACE using constant-segment primers, with sample barcodes and unique molecular identifiers added. Trizol reagent was used to extract RNA from every sample. The libraries were amplified in two PCR steps, and the second step added a second sample barcode and Illumina TruSeq adapters. Libraries were sequenced on an Illumina NovaSeq with 2 x 150 bp paired-end reads. As for the original processing: Demultiplexing of reads and collapsing into UMI-guided consensus sequences were performed with migec v1.2.7. Using mixcr v2.1.11, UMI consensuses were aligned to TRA and TRB V and J templates and then assembled into clonotypes. Clonotypes were classified as expanded or contracted when called significant by both edgeR and NoisET, with noise models trained on biological replicates. edgeR calls used a false discovery rate-adjusted p below 0.01 and a log2 fold-change threshold of 1. As an exploratory analysis of dynamics, max-normalized trajectories of the 1000 most abundant clonotypes were examined with PCA combined with hierarchical clustering. Separately sequenced CD4+ and CD8+ repertoires were used to assign the CD4 or CD8 phenotype of responding clones. The public reads were quality trimmed at Q25 with fastp and then assembled into clones with MiXCR by TCRdb, keeping productive beta chains. Rows with one shared CDR3 protein collapse into an entry with the most common genes and DNA. The V and J calls, along with clone size, are taken from TCRdb and not from the paper's own processing. The sample records some 280,000 distinct CDR3 sequences, about 16% of which are singletons. 23% of the sample goes to the ten largest clones.

What the study reported, not specific to this receptor: Contracting CD4+ clones were found mainly in CM and EM memory subsets, while CD8+ clones were enriched in EMRA. SARS-CoV-2 specificity was not confirmed for the second-wave clones peaking on day 37. Clones that contracted from day 15 to 85 showed balanced CD4/CD8 phenotypes, whereas a second wave of clones that expanded from day 15 to 37 leaned towards CD4+. Some responding clones were detected in pre-infection memory, suggesting pre-existing cross-reactive memory T cells joined the SARS-CoV-2 response. Only a couple of mild cases were covered by the study, and larger cohorts that include severe cases with pre-infection samples were considered necessary.

Ficoll-Paque density gradient centrifugation was used to isolate PBMCs. Trimming accounts for 3 bases at V and 4 bases at J, while the number of junction bases matched to no gene is 5. From its cysteine to its valine, the CDR3 spans 15 amino acids. Of all the DNA, just the CDR3 is kept, 45 bases in frame from base 1. The germline V gene supplies CDR1 MGHRA and CDR2 YSYEKL. This clonotype turned up a few times. Its antigen is still unknown. The record has no base qualities; no much larger clone is one base away. The receptor chain draws on TRBV4-1 and TRBJ2-7, with 11 bases matching TRBD2. This sequence was found in a man aged 18 to 30 who had mild COVID-19 (a few samples of this study predate the infection). The sample titles of this study are shuffled in the database, so cell type and time point are left out; the donor was told from shared clones. Material: PBMCs or a T cell subset sorted from them (not recorded which). The CDR3 corresponds to CASSQTSGEGYEQYV. The DNA sequence is given as TGCGCCAGCAGCCAGACTAGCGGGGAAGGGTACGAGCAGTACGTC.